A selection of T cell receptor beta chains follows, all from one sample in a study of blood T cells in healthy people across ages. TCRdb redid the calling of the 5' RACE reads with MiXCR, one entry per CDR3 protein. Here the sample spans 1.8 million or so distinct CDR3 sequences, 35% to 50% being singletons. The sequenced sample was blood. The source is a human donor in good health. The CDR3 runs from the conserved cysteine through the conserved F or W. Each record gives: clone size, D gene, J gene, V gene, CDR3 protein, CDR3 DNA. A D gene is named only where the DNA matches it firmly. Clone size, where shown, is once, few, many, or a class for clones that have expanded.

clone_size: -
d_call: -
j_call: TRBJ1-2
v_call: TRBV5-1
cdr3_aa: CASSDSGFDGYTF
cdr3_nt: TGCGCCAGCAGCGACTCCGGGTTCGATGGCTACACCTTC

clone_size: -
d_call: -
j_call: TRBJ2-3
v_call: TRBV6-1
cdr3_aa: CAGQTVPGAADTQYF
cdr3_nt: TGTGCCGGACAGACAGTCCCGGGAGCCGCAGATACGCAGTATTTT

clone_size: -
d_call: -
j_call: TRBJ2-5
v_call: TRBV20-1
cdr3_aa: CSASGHSGVETQYF
cdr3_nt: TGCAGTGCTAGTGGTCATAGCGGAGTGGAGACCCAGTACTTC

clone_size: -
d_call: -
j_call: TRBJ2-1
v_call: TRBV30
cdr3_aa: CAWSPGQGGYNEQFF
cdr3_nt: TGTGCCTGGAGTCCGGGGCAAGGAGGTTACAATGAGCAGTTCTTC

clone_size: -
d_call: -
j_call: TRBJ2-3
v_call: TRBV20-1
cdr3_aa: CSARDRLWGHVDTQYF
cdr3_nt: TGCAGTGCTAGAGATCGGTTGTGGGGGCATGTAGATACGCAGTATTTT

clone_size: -
d_call: TRBD2
j_call: TRBJ2-3
v_call: TRBV6-5
cdr3_aa: CASSGTSGGSDTQYF
cdr3_nt: TGTGCCAGCAGTGGGACTAGCGGGGGATCAGATACGCAGTATTTT

clone_size: few
d_call: TRBD1
j_call: TRBJ1-2
v_call: TRBV7-2
cdr3_aa: CASSLRGGTVGYGYTF
cdr3_nt: TGTGCCAGCAGCTTACGGGGAGGGACAGTGGGCTATGGCTACACCTTC

clone_size: -
d_call: TRBD2
j_call: TRBJ2-5
v_call: TRBV7-9
cdr3_aa: CASSLWGGGPQQETQYF
cdr3_nt: TGTGCCAGCAGCTTATGGGGCGGGGGGCCCCAACAAGAGACCCAGTACTTC

clone_size: few
d_call: TRBD2
j_call: TRBJ2-1
v_call: TRBV7-2
cdr3_aa: CASSPPGLSGGANEQFF
cdr3_nt: TGTGCCAGCAGCCCTCCCGGTCTTAGCGGGGGGGCTAATGAGCAGTTCTTC

clone_size: -
d_call: -
j_call: TRBJ2-7
v_call: TRBV3-1
cdr3_aa: CASSQRTGTNPYEQYF
cdr3_nt: TGTGCCAGCAGCCAGAGAACCGGGACCAACCCCTACGAGCAGTACTTC

clone_size: -
d_call: TRBD1
j_call: TRBJ1-6
v_call: TRBV6-6
cdr3_aa: CASSGPGQDNSPLHF
cdr3_nt: TGTGCCAGCAGTGGACCGGGACAGGATAATTCACCCCTCCACTTT

clone_size: -
d_call: -
j_call: TRBJ2-1
v_call: TRBV6-4
cdr3_aa: CASSDSVRASYNEQFF
cdr3_nt: TGTGCCAGCAGTGACTCAGTCAGGGCCTCCTACAATGAGCAGTTCTTC

clone_size: few
d_call: -
j_call: TRBJ2-1
v_call: TRBV5-1
cdr3_aa: CASSGALPYNEQFF
cdr3_nt: TGCGCCAGCAGCGGGGCCCTTCCGTACAATGAGCAGTTCTTC

clone_size: -
d_call: -
j_call: TRBJ1-5
v_call: TRBV4-1
cdr3_aa: CASSTGVNRPQHF
cdr3_nt: TGCGCCAGCAGCACGGGAGTCAATCGGCCCCAGCATTTT

clone_size: -
d_call: -
j_call: TRBJ2-4
v_call: TRBV9
cdr3_aa: CASSPLGPAKNIQYF
cdr3_nt: TGTGCCAGCAGTCCCTTAGGGCCGGCCAAAAACATTCAGTACTTC

clone_size: few
d_call: TRBD1
j_call: TRBJ2-5
v_call: TRBV6-6
cdr3_aa: CASSTGTGETQYF
cdr3_nt: TGTGCCAGCAGTACAGGGACAGGAGAGACCCAGTACTTC

clone_size: -
d_call: -
j_call: TRBJ1-2
v_call: TRBV29-1
cdr3_aa: CSVVTGIRDGYTF
cdr3_nt: TGCAGCGTGGTAACAGGGATCCGAGATGGCTACACCTTC

clone_size: -
d_call: -
j_call: TRBJ1-1
v_call: TRBV7-2
cdr3_aa: CASSFDRSNTEAFF
cdr3_nt: TGTGCCAGCAGCTTCGACAGGTCGAACACTGAAGCTTTCTTT

clone_size: -
d_call: -
j_call: TRBJ2-7
v_call: TRBV7-2
cdr3_aa: CASSLALLYKGGEQYF
cdr3_nt: TGTGCCAGCAGCTTGGCTTTGCTTTACAAAGGGGGCGAGCAGTACTTC

clone_size: -
d_call: TRBD1
j_call: TRBJ2-5
v_call: TRBV7-7
cdr3_aa: CASSGQGLTGETQYF
cdr3_nt: TGTGCTAGCAGCGGACAGGGTTTGACGGGCGAGACCCAGTACTTC

clone_size: -
d_call: TRBD1
j_call: TRBJ2-3
v_call: TRBV7-9
cdr3_aa: CASNRQGRSDTQYF
cdr3_nt: TGTGCCAGCAACAGACAGGGGAGATCAGATACGCAGTATTTT

clone_size: few
d_call: -
j_call: TRBJ2-7
v_call: TRBV7-6
cdr3_aa: CASSPPQGVEQYF
cdr3_nt: TGTGCCAGCAGCCCTCCACAGGGTGTCGAGCAGTACTTC

clone_size: -
d_call: -
j_call: TRBJ1-4
v_call: TRBV6-5
cdr3_aa: CASRPRVFGERLFF
cdr3_nt: TGTGCCAGCAGGCCTCGGGTCTTTGGCGAAAGACTGTTTTTT

clone_size: few
d_call: -
j_call: TRBJ1-2
v_call: TRBV7-9
cdr3_aa: CASTLLTGLAYGYTF
cdr3_nt: TGTGCCAGCACTCTCCTAACAGGGCTTGCCTATGGCTACACCTTC

clone_size: -
d_call: -
j_call: TRBJ1-2
v_call: TRBV20-1
cdr3_aa: CSARDPDREGNYGYTF
cdr3_nt: TGCAGTGCTAGAGATCCCGACCGCGAGGGGAACTATGGCTACACCTTC

clone_size: -
d_call: -
j_call: TRBJ2-5
v_call: TRBV6-2/TRBV6-3
cdr3_aa: CASSYPDPQETQYF
cdr3_nt: TGTGCCAGCAGTTACCCGGACCCCCAAGAGACCCAGTACTTC

clone_size: -
d_call: -
j_call: TRBJ1-2
v_call: TRBV29-1
cdr3_aa: CSVEVAGRYTF
cdr3_nt: TGCAGCGTTGAAGTGGCAGGCCGCTACACCTTC

clone_size: many
d_call: -
j_call: TRBJ2-5
v_call: TRBV20-1
cdr3_aa: CSARVETQYF
cdr3_nt: TGCAGTGCTAGAGTGGAGACCCAGTACTTC

clone_size: -
d_call: -
j_call: TRBJ1-4
v_call: TRBV12-3/TRBV12-4
cdr3_aa: CASSDRSSEKLFF
cdr3_nt: TGTGCCAGCAGCGACAGGTCTTCTGAAAAACTGTTTTTT

clone_size: -
d_call: -
j_call: TRBJ2-3
v_call: TRBV4-3
cdr3_aa: CAGSQDLVTDTQYF
cdr3_nt: TGCGCCGGCAGCCAAGATCTGGTCACAGATACGCAGTATTTT

clone_size: few
d_call: TRBD1
j_call: TRBJ2-5
v_call: TRBV3-1
cdr3_aa: CASSQFGTAKPQETQYF
cdr3_nt: TGTGCCAGCAGCCAATTTGGGACAGCCAAGCCTCAAGAGACCCAGTACTTC

clone_size: -
d_call: -
j_call: TRBJ1-1
v_call: TRBV29-1
cdr3_aa: CSVRSVLRSTEAFF
cdr3_nt: TGCAGCGTTCGAAGCGTTCTCCGGAGCACTGAAGCTTTCTTT

clone_size: -
d_call: TRBD2
j_call: TRBJ2-1
v_call: TRBV7-9
cdr3_aa: CASGLAGVLNEQFF
cdr3_nt: TGTGCCAGCGGCTTAGCGGGGGTGCTAAATGAGCAGTTCTTC

clone_size: -
d_call: -
j_call: TRBJ1-5
v_call: TRBV25-1
cdr3_aa: CASSVRQDSRKANQPQHF
cdr3_nt: TGTGCCAGCAGTGTTCGACAGGACAGTAGAAAAGCCAATCAGCCCCAGCATTTT

clone_size: -
d_call: -
j_call: TRBJ1-2
v_call: TRBV3-1
cdr3_aa: CASSQAGGGNYGYTF
cdr3_nt: TGTGCCAGCAGCCAAGCTGGAGGAGGAAACTATGGCTACACCTTC

clone_size: -
d_call: -
j_call: TRBJ1-2
v_call: TRBV7-3
cdr3_aa: CASSLIRPSRQNYGYTF
cdr3_nt: TGTGCCAGCAGCTTGATAAGGCCCAGCCGCCAAAACTATGGCTACACCTTC

clone_size: -
d_call: -
j_call: TRBJ1-1
v_call: TRBV7-9
cdr3_aa: CASSLQGILHTEAFF
cdr3_nt: TGTGCCAGCAGCTTACAGGGGATTCTGCACACTGAAGCTTTCTTT

clone_size: -
d_call: TRBD2
j_call: TRBJ2-1
v_call: TRBV20-1
cdr3_aa: CSKTGTSLYNEQFF
cdr3_nt: TGCAGCAAGACCGGGACTAGTCTCTACAATGAGCAGTTCTTC

clone_size: -
d_call: TRBD2
j_call: TRBJ2-3
v_call: TRBV25-1
cdr3_aa: CASSTQRGGPDTQYF
cdr3_nt: TGTGCCAGCAGTACCCAGCGGGGGGGCCCCGATACGCAGTATTTT

clone_size: -
d_call: -
j_call: TRBJ2-5
v_call: TRBV24-1
cdr3_aa: CATSDLFRTPETQYF
cdr3_nt: TGTGCCACCAGTGATTTATTCCGGACACCAGAGACCCAGTACTTC

clone_size: few
d_call: -
j_call: TRBJ2-5
v_call: TRBV7-2
cdr3_aa: CASSPRPTSGETQYF
cdr3_nt: TGTGCCAGCAGCCCGCGCCCTACTAGTGGGGAGACCCAGTACTTC

clone_size: few
d_call: -
j_call: TRBJ2-7
v_call: TRBV10-3
cdr3_aa: CAIRSGLESPFEQYF
cdr3_nt: TGTGCCATCAGATCAGGGCTGGAGTCTCCCTTCGAGCAGTACTTC

clone_size: -
d_call: -
j_call: TRBJ2-7
v_call: TRBV12-3/TRBV12-4
cdr3_aa: CASSLLSWGTDEQYF
cdr3_nt: TGTGCCAGCAGTTTGTTGTCATGGGGTACCGACGAGCAGTACTTC

clone_size: -
d_call: -
j_call: TRBJ2-5
v_call: TRBV12-5
cdr3_aa: CASGLVPPLGAGETQYF
cdr3_nt: TGTGCTAGTGGTTTGGTACCTCCCCTGGGGGCTGGAGAGACCCAGTACTTC

clone_size: few
d_call: -
j_call: TRBJ1-1
v_call: TRBV29-1
cdr3_aa: CSVEQGGTEAFF
cdr3_nt: TGCAGCGTTGAACAGGGAGGGACTGAAGCTTTCTTT

clone_size: few
d_call: -
j_call: TRBJ2-5
v_call: TRBV7-2
cdr3_aa: CASSLETHPGETQYF
cdr3_nt: TGTGCCAGCAGCTTGGAGACACATCCTGGGGAGACCCAGTACTTC

clone_size: -
d_call: TRBD1
j_call: TRBJ1-2
v_call: TRBV12-3/TRBV12-4
cdr3_aa: CASSFSTGDQAGYTF
cdr3_nt: TGTGCCAGCAGTTTTTCAACAGGGGACCAGGCTGGCTACACCTTC

clone_size: few
d_call: -
j_call: TRBJ2-5
v_call: TRBV5-6
cdr3_aa: CASSLSSAGETQYF
cdr3_nt: TGTGCCAGCAGCTTGTCTAGTGCAGGGGAGACCCAGTACTTC

clone_size: few
d_call: TRBD2
j_call: TRBJ2-1
v_call: TRBV4-2
cdr3_aa: CASSQDGRLAGGRVSYNEQFF
cdr3_nt: TGTGCCAGCAGCCAGGACGGCCGACTAGCGGGGGGGCGAGTCTCATACAATGAGCAGTTCTTC